Below are 19 T cell receptor beta chains sequenced from a single sample in a study of blood T cell repertoires in COVID-19. TCRdb keeps only in-frame clones here, not all; method: immunoSEQ multiplex PCR. The repertoire holds more than 200,000 clones, with 75% to 90% as singletons. The sequenced material came from peripheral blood. Source of these receptors: a man in his thirties or forties with active or convalescent COVID-19.

The chain combines TRBV19 with TRBJ1-1, with no clear D. Between the trimmed V and J ends, which lost 4 bases and 0 bases, there was a span of 12 bases. The germline CDR1 and CDR2 sequences are LNHDA and SQIVND (reference sequence). The CDR3 is made up of 15 amino acids. The CDR3 reads CASSKYGRMNTEAFF. CDR3 nucleotide sequence: TGTGCCAGTAGTAAATATGGCAGGATGAACACTGAAGCTTTCTTT.

The J gene is TRBJ1-3, the V gene TRBV7-8; D is uncertain. CDR3 length equals 15 residues. V gave up 6 bases and J gave up 0 bases, with 12 bases separating them. Germline V gives CDR1 SGHVS, CDR2 FQNEAQ. CDR3 DNA: TGTGCCAGCAGTTGGACTCCGAGCTCTGGAAACACCATATATTTT. This encodes CASSWTPSSGNTIYF.

There are a few counts of this clone. The chain links TRBV4-2 to TRBJ2-3, with 8 bases fitting TRBD2. CDR3 length: 16 amino acids. Germline CDR1 reads LGHNA; CDR2 reads YNFKEQ. J was trimmed by 1 base and V by 0 bases; bases with no gene match: 3. CDR3 protein: CASSQERRGGTDTQYF. CDR3 nucleotides: TGTGCCAGCAGCCAAGAGAGGCGGGGGGGCACAGATACGCAGTATTTT.

The chain links TRBV7-9 to TRBJ1-5; TRBD1 matches at 8 bases. This CDR3 has 15 residues. V shed 5 bases and J 2 bases; nucleotides not matched to a gene: 5. Germline CDR1 SEHNR, CDR2 FQNEAQ (reference sequence). CDR3 DNA sequence: TGTGCCAGCAGCCGAGGGGGACAGGGCAATCAGCCCCAGCATTTT. This translates into CASSRGGQGNQPQHF.

The CDR3 DNA sequence: TGCAGCGTTGACGAGGGAGGCAGGGCCAAAAACATTCAGTACTTC. It encodes CSVDEGGRAKNIQYF. The chain is built from TRBV29-1 and TRBJ2-4, with TRBD2 as a possible D gene (6 bases). Germline CDR1 reads SQVTM; CDR2 reads ANQGSEA. The CDR3 spans 15 residues. V was trimmed by 3 bases and J by 1 base, leaving 13 bases between them.

The chain couples TRBV4-1 to TRBJ1-3; possibly TRBD1 for D (6 bases). The CDR3 length is 15 residues. Germline-derived CDR1 and CDR2 are MGHRA and YSYEKL. Trimming removed 4 bases from V and 0 bases from J, with 10 bases in between. CDR3 bases: TGCGCCAGCAGCCTCGGACAGAACTCTGGAAACACCATATATTTT. Translated: CASSLGQNSGNTIYF.

The V gene is TRBV7-2, the J gene TRBJ2-7; 14 positions match TRBD2. The CDR3 sequence is 16 residues long. The V gene's germline CDR1 is SGHTA and CDR2 FQGNSA. With 4 bases clipped from V and 2 bases from J, the junction kept 4 bases outside the gene matches. The CDR3 sequence: CASSSPGLAGAYEQYF. In DNA, the CDR3 is TGTGCCAGCAGCTCACCGGGACTAGCGGGGGCCTACGAGCAGTACTTC. Full variable domain (rest looked up from reference TRBV7-2 and TRBJ2-7): GAGVSQSPSNKVTEKGKDVELRCDPISGHTALYWYRQSLGQGLEFLIYFQGNSAPDKSGLPSDRFSAERTGGSVSTLTIQRTQQEDSAVYLCASSSPGLAGAYEQYFGPGTRLTVT.

This rearrangement joins TRBV4-2 to TRBJ1-3; 7 nucleotides line up with TRBD1. There are 16 residues in the CDR3. V lost 2 bases, J lost 1 base, and 5 bases stayed unmatched. Per germline, CDR1 LGHNA and CDR2 YNFKEQ. CDR3 DNA: TGTGCCAGCAGCCAACAACAGGGGTTATCTGGAAACACCATATATTTT. It specifies CASSQQQGLSGNTIYF.

This chain joins TRBV2 and TRBJ1-4, with 7 bases lining up with TRBD1. V shed 4 bases and J 4 bases; nucleotides not matched to a gene: 3. Germline assignment: CDR1 SNHLY and CDR2 FYNNEI. This CDR3 is 14 amino acids long. CDR3 in amino acids: CASSVQGVNEKLFF. CDR3 nucleotide sequence: TGTGCCAGCAGTGTTCAGGGGGTTAATGAAAAACTGTTTTTT.

In this sample, this clone turned up a few times. This rearrangement joins TRBV7-9 to TRBJ2-3; D remains unclear. Trimming shortened V by 0 bases and J by 6 bases, and 10 bases separated the two germline ends. The CDR3 runs 14 residues. Looked up from germline, CDR1 is SEHNR and CDR2 is FQNEAQ (reference sequence). The CDR3 DNA is TGTGCCAGCAGCTTAGCGTATTCTTCGGATACGCAGTATTTT. Translation: CASSLAYSSDTQYF. Supplemented by reference TRBV7-9 and TRBJ2-3, the full variable domain reads DTGVSQNPRHKITKRGQNVTFRCDPISEHNRLYWYRQTLGQGPEFLTYFQNEAQLEKSRLLSDRFSAERPKGSFSTLEIQRTEQGDSAMYLCASSLAYSSDTQYFGPGTRLTVL.

Ten or more counts support this clone. Other DNA sequences within the sample encode an identical CDR3. V usage is TRBV7-2 and J usage is TRBJ2-1, with unresolved D. V dropped 1 base and J dropped 6 bases, with 4 bases sitting between them. Germline V gene sequence: CDR1 SGHTA, CDR2 FQGNSA. CDR3 length equals 12 residues. The CDR3 spells CASSLDSNEQFF. Written as DNA, the CDR3 is TGTGCCAGCAGCTTAGACAGCAATGAGCAGTTCTTC.

The J gene is TRBJ2-1, the V gene TRBV27; 10 bases match TRBD1. The CDR3 totals 15 residues. Germline CDR1 reads MNHEY; CDR2 reads SMNVEV (reference sequence). V trimming: 0 bases; J trimming: 6 bases; junction bases outside the gene matches: 2. The CDR3 protein is CASSLSGTGANEQFF. CDR3 in DNA: TGTGCCAGCAGTTTATCCGGGACAGGGGCCAATGAGCAGTTCTTC.

The V call is TRBV4-1, the J call TRBJ1-5, with 8 positions matching TRBD1. The CDR3 loop spans 16 amino acids. Looked up from germline, CDR1 is MGHRA and CDR2 is YSYEKL. J gave up 5 bases and V 3 bases, and 9 bases lay outside the gene matches. The CDR3 protein is CASSQTATGDHQPQHF. The CDR3 nucleotides read TGCGCCAGCAGCCAGACTGCGACAGGGGATCATCAGCCCCAGCATTTT.

This clone was counted once. The chain joins TRBV7-8 to TRBJ1-1, with no clear D. V lost 0 bases and J lost 1, with 6 bases in between. This CDR3 contains 14 residues. Germline values: CDR1 SGHVS, CDR2 FQNEAQ. In DNA form, the CDR3 reads TGTGCCAGCAGCTTAGCAGCCCCGAACACTGAAGCTTTCTTT. Protein product: CASSLAAPNTEAFF.

The DNA for the CDR3 is TGTGCCAGCCGCGGGGACACCGGGGAGCTGTTTTTT. Translating it yields CASRGDTGELFF. V gene TRBV2 combines with J gene TRBJ2-2; TRBD2 might be the D (6 bases). This CDR3 region has 12 residues. CDR1 and CDR2 (germline): SNHLY, FYNNEI. V was cut by 8 bases and J by 3 bases, with 7 bases left in between.

The chain links TRBV6-5 to TRBJ1-2; 9 nucleotides match TRBD1. This CDR3 has 15 amino acids. Trimming at V came to 6 bases and at J to 7 bases, leaving 12 bases not matched to a gene. CDR1 and CDR2 (germline): MNHEY, SVGAGI. The CDR3 is CASSARQGVISGYTF. CDR3 nucleotides: TGTGCCAGCAGCGCGAGACAGGGGGTAATCTCTGGCTACACCTTC.

This sequence joins TRBV25-1 and TRBJ2-7, with TRBD1 as a possible D gene (5 bases). V lost 5 bases and J 5 bases, leaving 13 bases between the germline ends. CDR3 length: 13 residues. Germline loops: CDR1 MGHDK, CDR2 SYGVNS. CDR3 loop: CASSTQGMNEQYF. CDR3 in DNA: TGTGCCAGCAGTACGCAGGGAATGAACGAGCAGTACTTC.

The rearrangement uses TRBV7-8 and TRBJ1-4; D is undetermined. CDR1 SGHVS and CDR2 FQNEAQ come from the germline V gene. Trimming took off 6 bases at V and 4 bases at J, with 18 bases between the two ends. There are 16 residues in the CDR3. CDR3 nucleotides: TGTGCCAGCAGTTCAAACCCGGATACAGTTAATGAAAAACTGTTTTTT. Translating gives CASSSNPDTVNEKLFF.

The chain carries TRBV5-1 and TRBJ2-1; 7 nucleotides align to TRBD1. Germline CDR1 SGHRS, CDR2 YFSETQ. With V trimmed by 4 bases and J by 3 bases, 7 bases remained unmatched. The CDR3 contains 15 residues. Here the CDR3 reads CASSLQGEFYNEQFF. CDR3 in DNA: TGCGCCAGCAGCCTGCAGGGGGAGTTCTACAATGAGCAGTTCTTC.